These T cell receptor beta chains were read from a single sample in a study of cytomegalovirus exposure and HLA in healthy donors. Sequencing was performed with immunoSEQ multiplex PCR; in TCRdb, only in-frame clones are kept and a portion is missing. Its table lists 60,000 to 80,000 clones. The specimen was PBMCs. Receptor source: a boy younger than 18 in good health and CMV-seronegative. CDR3s leave out the opening cysteine and the closing phenylalanine or tryptophan.

CDR3aa: ASSQREGESHYEQY
j_gene: TRBJ2-7
v_gene: TRBV13

CDR3aa: ASSTQRNQPQH
j_gene: TRBJ1-5
v_gene: TRBV19

CDR3aa: ASSATVGYEQY
j_gene: TRBJ2-7
v_gene: TRBV19

CDR3aa: AISESSGVQETQY
j_gene: TRBJ2-5
v_gene: TRBV10-3

CDR3aa: ASSDASWIIVDETQY
j_gene: TRBJ2-5
v_gene: TRBV12-1

CDR3aa: ASSSGGTPRQETQY
j_gene: TRBJ2-5
v_gene: TRBV7-4

CDR3aa: AIRKGNSGNTIY
j_gene: TRBJ1-3
v_gene: TRBV10-3

CDR3aa: ASSPKPGTGGFITQY
j_gene: TRBJ2-3
v_gene: TRBV5-1

CDR3aa: ASSLASYTEAF
j_gene: TRBJ1-1
v_gene: TRBV7-3

CDR3aa: SVEGEGYGYT
j_gene: TRBJ1-2
v_gene: TRBV29-1

CDR3aa: ASSQDRGTNTGELF
j_gene: TRBJ2-2
v_gene: TRBV4-2

CDR3aa: ASSHGYSTSGGYSTDTQY
j_gene: TRBJ2-3
v_gene: TRBV19

CDR3aa: ASSLMALNTGELF
j_gene: TRBJ2-2
v_gene: TRBV7-2

CDR3aa: ASSQGDRAGGYT
j_gene: TRBJ1-2
v_gene: TRBV4-2

CDR3aa: ASSLGTRQGYGYT
j_gene: TRBJ1-2
v_gene: TRBV5-6

CDR3aa: ASSYSLGQLGTQY
j_gene: TRBJ2-5
v_gene: TRBV6-5

CDR3aa: ASSWIDRASNTGELF
j_gene: TRBJ2-2
v_gene: TRBV5-1

CDR3aa: SSTGGAGGGYT
j_gene: TRBJ1-2
v_gene: TRBV29-1

CDR3aa: AWSGRLSTDTQY
j_gene: TRBJ2-3
v_gene: TRBV30

CDR3aa: ASSQDWLAGVTDTQY
j_gene: TRBJ2-3
v_gene: TRBV4-3

CDR3aa: ASSYSYGRDNEQF
j_gene: TRBJ2-1
v_gene: TRBV6-5

CDR3aa: ASSPGGVTEAF
j_gene: TRBJ1-1
v_gene: TRBV5-1

CDR3aa: ASSLEGGGRYNEQF
j_gene: TRBJ2-1
v_gene: TRBV5-1

CDR3aa: AISESVTLSAPYNEQF
j_gene: TRBJ2-1
v_gene: TRBV10-3